A selection of T cell receptor beta chains follows, all from one sample in a study of T cells after yellow fever vaccination. Using its own MiXCR run on the 5' RACE reads, TCRdb lists one record per CDR3 protein. The sample has tens of thousands of distinct CDR3 sequences; around 6.9% are singletons. The sequences come from CD8+ T cells sorted from PBMCs, collected 5 to 6 days after the first yellow fever vaccination. Receptors originate from a man younger than 35 who received the YFV17D yellow fever vaccine. Each CDR3 is given with its conserved first and last residue. Expanded clones are given a class, and other clones once, few, many or no size at all.

clone_size: many; j_call: TRBJ2-2; cdr3_length: 16; v_call: TRBV4-1; cdr3_aa: CASSQKWKGNTGELFF
clone_size: many; j_call: TRBJ1-2; cdr3_length: 14; v_call: TRBV4-3; cdr3_aa: CASSRGREVYGYTF
clone_size: few; j_call: TRBJ2-3; cdr3_length: 17; v_call: TRBV13; cdr3_aa: CASSLRSWDSRVDTQYF
clone_size: once; j_call: TRBJ2-7; cdr3_length: 12; v_call: TRBV12-3/TRBV12-4; cdr3_aa: CASSASSYERYF
clone_size: .; j_call: TRBJ2-1; cdr3_length: 15; v_call: TRBV6-1; cdr3_aa: CASSEYEKFYGEQFF
clone_size: few; j_call: TRBJ2-1; cdr3_length: 12; v_call: TRBV3-1; cdr3_aa: CASSPPDNEQFF
clone_size: many; j_call: TRBJ2-7; cdr3_length: 13; v_call: TRBV27; cdr3_aa: CASSLGPDYEQYF
clone_size: few; j_call: TRBJ2-2; cdr3_length: 12; v_call: TRBV7-9; cdr3_aa: CASSYGTGELFF
clone_size: many; j_call: TRBJ2-3; cdr3_length: 15; v_call: TRBV3-1; cdr3_aa: CASSPTSGVTDTQYF
clone_size: few; j_call: TRBJ1-1; cdr3_length: 15; v_call: TRBV4-1; cdr3_aa: CASSQFSGQAVEAFF
clone_size: many; j_call: TRBJ2-1; cdr3_length: 13; v_call: TRBV6-2/TRBV6-3; cdr3_aa: CASSWGLAGEQFF
clone_size: many; j_call: TRBJ2-1; cdr3_length: 15; v_call: TRBV7-8; cdr3_aa: CASSFRASLYNEQFF
clone_size: .; j_call: TRBJ2-1; cdr3_length: 14; v_call: TRBV6-2/TRBV6-3; cdr3_aa: CASSSGKELHEQFF
clone_size: many; j_call: TRBJ2-3; cdr3_length: 13; v_call: TRBV10-2; cdr3_aa: CASSEDQRFSQYF
clone_size: .; j_call: TRBJ2-3; cdr3_length: 13; v_call: TRBV6-4; cdr3_aa: CASSQRDTDTQYF
clone_size: .; j_call: TRBJ2-7; cdr3_length: 15; v_call: TRBV7-3; cdr3_aa: CASSLEGGPTYEQYF
clone_size: many; j_call: TRBJ2-3; cdr3_length: 12; v_call: TRBV12-3/TRBV12-4; cdr3_aa: CANSVRGDTQYF
clone_size: many; j_call: TRBJ2-7; cdr3_length: 13; v_call: TRBV6-6; cdr3_aa: CASSYSSSYEQYF
clone_size: .; j_call: TRBJ1-2; cdr3_length: 15; v_call: TRBV7-9; cdr3_aa: CASSLGPTVNYGYTF
clone_size: many; j_call: TRBJ2-5; cdr3_length: 15; v_call: TRBV5-1; cdr3_aa: CASSPVSGAQETQYF
clone_size: few; j_call: TRBJ2-5; cdr3_length: 15; v_call: TRBV6-1; cdr3_aa: CASSQDSRMVETQYF
clone_size: many; j_call: TRBJ2-2; cdr3_length: 15; v_call: TRBV4-2; cdr3_aa: CASSSRDENTGELFF
clone_size: many; j_call: TRBJ2-5; cdr3_length: 13; v_call: TRBV7-2; cdr3_aa: CASSSPPQETQYF
clone_size: .; j_call: TRBJ2-3; cdr3_length: 15; v_call: TRBV6-5; cdr3_aa: CASSYSTGSTDTQYF
clone_size: .; j_call: TRBJ2-2; cdr3_length: 14; v_call: TRBV5-6; cdr3_aa: CASSLRQGAGELFF
clone_size: few; j_call: TRBJ2-2; cdr3_length: 14; v_call: TRBV6-1; cdr3_aa: CASSEAHRAGELFF
clone_size: .; j_call: TRBJ2-7; cdr3_length: 15; v_call: TRBV2; cdr3_aa: CATLSGGMVGYEQYF
clone_size: few; j_call: TRBJ1-2; cdr3_length: 15; v_call: TRBV7-2; cdr3_aa: CASSLGVGVVLDYTF
clone_size: .; j_call: TRBJ1-5; cdr3_length: 14; v_call: TRBV6-5; cdr3_aa: CASRLSRTNQPQHF
clone_size: many; j_call: TRBJ2-7; cdr3_length: 13; v_call: TRBV24-1; cdr3_aa: CARYPYGSYEQYF
clone_size: few; j_call: TRBJ2-5; cdr3_length: 19; v_call: TRBV27; cdr3_aa: CASSSEFSGGPNLPETQYF